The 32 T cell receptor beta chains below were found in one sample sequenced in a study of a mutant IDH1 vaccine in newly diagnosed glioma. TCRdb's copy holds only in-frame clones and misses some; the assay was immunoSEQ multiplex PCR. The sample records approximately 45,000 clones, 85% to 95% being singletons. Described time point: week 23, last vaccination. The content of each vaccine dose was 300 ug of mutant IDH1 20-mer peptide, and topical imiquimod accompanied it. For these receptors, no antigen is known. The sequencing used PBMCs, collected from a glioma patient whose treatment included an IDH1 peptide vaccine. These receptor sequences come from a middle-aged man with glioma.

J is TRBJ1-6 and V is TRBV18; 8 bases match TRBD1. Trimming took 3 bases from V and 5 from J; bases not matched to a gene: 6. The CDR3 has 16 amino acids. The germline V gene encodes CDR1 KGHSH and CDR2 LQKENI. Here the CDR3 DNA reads TGTGCCAGCTCACCGGCCCAGGGGGCAGATAATTCACCCCTCCACTTT. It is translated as CASSPAQGADNSPLHF. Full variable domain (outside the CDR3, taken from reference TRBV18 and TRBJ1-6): NAGVMQNPRHLVRRRGQEARLRCSPMKGHSHVYWYRQLPEEGLKFMVYLQKENIIDESGMPKERFSAEFPKEGPSILRIQQVVRGDSAAYFCASSPAQGADNSPLHFGNGTRLTVT.

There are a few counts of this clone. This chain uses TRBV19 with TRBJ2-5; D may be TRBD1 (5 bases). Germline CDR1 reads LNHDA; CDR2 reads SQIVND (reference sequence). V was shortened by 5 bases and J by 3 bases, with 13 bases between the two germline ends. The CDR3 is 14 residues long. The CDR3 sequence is CASSALGREETQYF. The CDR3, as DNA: TGTGCCAGTAGTGCCCTAGGCAGGGAAGAGACCCAGTACTTC.

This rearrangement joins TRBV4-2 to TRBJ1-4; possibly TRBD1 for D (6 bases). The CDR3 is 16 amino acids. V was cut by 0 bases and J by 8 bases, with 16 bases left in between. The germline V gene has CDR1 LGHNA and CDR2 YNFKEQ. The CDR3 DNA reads TGTGCCAGCAGCCAAGATCTGGGACAAATGGACGAAAAACTGTTTTTT. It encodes CASSQDLGQMDEKLFF.

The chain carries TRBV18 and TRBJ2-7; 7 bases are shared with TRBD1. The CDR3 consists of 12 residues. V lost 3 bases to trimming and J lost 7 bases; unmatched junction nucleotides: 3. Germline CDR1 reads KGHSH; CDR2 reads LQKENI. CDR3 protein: CASSPTGLEQYF. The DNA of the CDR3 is TGTGCCAGCTCACCGACAGGGCTAGAGCAGTACTTC.

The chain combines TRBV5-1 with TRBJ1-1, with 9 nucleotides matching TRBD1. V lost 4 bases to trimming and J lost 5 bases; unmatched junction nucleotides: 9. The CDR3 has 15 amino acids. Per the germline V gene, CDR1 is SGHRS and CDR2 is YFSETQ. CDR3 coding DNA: TGCGCCAGCAGCGAACCTACAGGGGGCGTTACTGAAGCTTTCTTT. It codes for CASSEPTGGVTEAFF.

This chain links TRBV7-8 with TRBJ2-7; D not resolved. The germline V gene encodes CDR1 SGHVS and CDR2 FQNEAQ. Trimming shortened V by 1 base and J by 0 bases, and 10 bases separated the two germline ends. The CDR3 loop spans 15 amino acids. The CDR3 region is CASSLGDGFSYEQYF. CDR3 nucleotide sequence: TGTGCCAGCAGCTTAGGTGACGGATTCTCCTACGAGCAGTACTTC. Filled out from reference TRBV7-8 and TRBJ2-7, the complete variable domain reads GAGVSQSPRYKVAKRGQDVALRCDPISGHVSLFWYQQALGQGPEFLTYFQNEAQLDKSGLPSDRFFAERPEGSVSTLKIQRTQQEDSAVYLCASSLGDGFSYEQYFGPGTRLTVT.

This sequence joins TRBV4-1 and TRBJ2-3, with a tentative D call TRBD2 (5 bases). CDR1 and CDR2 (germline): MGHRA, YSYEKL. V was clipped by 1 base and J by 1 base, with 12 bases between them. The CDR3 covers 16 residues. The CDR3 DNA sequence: TGCGCCAGCAGCCAAGGGGCCACTAGGGGCACAGATACGCAGTATTTT. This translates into CASSQGATRGTDTQYF.

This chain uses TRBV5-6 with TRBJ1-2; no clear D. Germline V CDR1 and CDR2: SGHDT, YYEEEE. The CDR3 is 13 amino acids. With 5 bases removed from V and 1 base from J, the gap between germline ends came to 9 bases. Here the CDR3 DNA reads TGTGCCAGCAGGGTCCGGGGTAACTATGGCTACACCTTC. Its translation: CASRVRGNYGYTF.

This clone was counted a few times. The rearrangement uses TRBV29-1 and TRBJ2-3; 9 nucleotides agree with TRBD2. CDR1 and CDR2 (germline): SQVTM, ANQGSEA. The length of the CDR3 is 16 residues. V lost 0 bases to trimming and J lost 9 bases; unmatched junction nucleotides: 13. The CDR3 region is CSVEEGSGGLLRTQYF. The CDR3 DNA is TGCAGCGTTGAAGAGGGTAGCGGGGGCCTTCTTCGGACGCAGTATTTT.

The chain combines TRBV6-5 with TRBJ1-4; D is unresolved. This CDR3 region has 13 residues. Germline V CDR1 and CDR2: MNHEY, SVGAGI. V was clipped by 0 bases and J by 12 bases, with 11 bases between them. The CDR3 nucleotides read TGTGCCAGCAGTTACTCGAAAGGCGGGGAACTGTTTTTT. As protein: CASSYSKGGELFF.

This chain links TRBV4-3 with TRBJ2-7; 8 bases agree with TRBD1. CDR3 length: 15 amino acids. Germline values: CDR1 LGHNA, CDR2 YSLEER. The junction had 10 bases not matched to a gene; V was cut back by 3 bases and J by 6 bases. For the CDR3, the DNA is TGCGCCAGCAGCCACCTACGGACAGGGCCCGCCGAGCAGTACTTC. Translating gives CASSHLRTGPAEQYF.

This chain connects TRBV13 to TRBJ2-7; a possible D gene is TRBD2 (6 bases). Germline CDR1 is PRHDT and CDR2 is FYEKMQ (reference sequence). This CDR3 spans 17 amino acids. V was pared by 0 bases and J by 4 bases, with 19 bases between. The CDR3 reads CASSLGPMLAGNYEQYF. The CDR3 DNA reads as TGTGCCAGCAGCTTAGGACCCATGTTGGCGGGAAATTACGAGCAGTACTTC.

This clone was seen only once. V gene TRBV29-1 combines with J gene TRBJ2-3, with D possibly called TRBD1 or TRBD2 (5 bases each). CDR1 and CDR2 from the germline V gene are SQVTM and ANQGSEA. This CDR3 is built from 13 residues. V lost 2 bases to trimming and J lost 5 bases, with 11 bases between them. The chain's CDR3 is CSVERGVGDTQYF. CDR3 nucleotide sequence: TGCAGCGTTGAAAGAGGGGTCGGAGATACGCAGTATTTT.

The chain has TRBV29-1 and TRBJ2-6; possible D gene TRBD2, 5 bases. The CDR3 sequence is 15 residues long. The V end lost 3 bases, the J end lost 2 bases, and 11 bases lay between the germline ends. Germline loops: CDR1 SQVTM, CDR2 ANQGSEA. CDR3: CSVDEDLAGANVLTF. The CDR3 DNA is TGCAGCGTTGACGAGGACTTAGCTGGGGCCAACGTCCTGACTTTC.

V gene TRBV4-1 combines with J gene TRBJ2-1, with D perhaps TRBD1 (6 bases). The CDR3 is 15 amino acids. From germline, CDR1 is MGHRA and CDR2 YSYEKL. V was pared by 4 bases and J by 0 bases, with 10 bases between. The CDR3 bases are TGCGCCAGCAGCCTGGACAGAAGCTCCTACAATGAGCAGTTCTTC. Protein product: CASSLDRSSYNEQFF.

The CDR3 protein is CASSYRDTEAFF. The CDR3, as DNA: TGTGCCAGCAGTTACCGGGACACTGAAGCTTTCTTT. The chain has TRBV6-6 and TRBJ1-1, with no clear D. The ends were cut back, 2 bases at V and 3 bases at J, with 4 bases in the middle. Germline-derived CDR1 and CDR2 are MNHNY and SVGAGI (reference sequence). The CDR3 has 12 residues.

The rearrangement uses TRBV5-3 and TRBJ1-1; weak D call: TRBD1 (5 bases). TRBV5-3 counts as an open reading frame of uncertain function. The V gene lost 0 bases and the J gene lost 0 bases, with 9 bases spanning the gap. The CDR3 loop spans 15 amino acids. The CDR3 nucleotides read TGTGCCAGAAGCTTGGATGCAGGGATGAACACTGAAGCTTTCTTT. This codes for CARSLDAGMNTEAFF.

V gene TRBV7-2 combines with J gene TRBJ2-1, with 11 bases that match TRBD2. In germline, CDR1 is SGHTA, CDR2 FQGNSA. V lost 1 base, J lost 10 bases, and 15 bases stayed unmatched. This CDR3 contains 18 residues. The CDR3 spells CASSLGWGLAGGNREQFF. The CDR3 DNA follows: TGTGCCAGCAGCTTAGGTTGGGGGCTAGCGGGGGGCAATAGGGAGCAGTTCTTC.

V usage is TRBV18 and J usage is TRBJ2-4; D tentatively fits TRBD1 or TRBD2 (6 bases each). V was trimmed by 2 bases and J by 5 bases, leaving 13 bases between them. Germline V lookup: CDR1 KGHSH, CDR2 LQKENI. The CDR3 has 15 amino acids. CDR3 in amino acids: CASSPIGGTQNIQYF. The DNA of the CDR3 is TGTGCCAGCTCACCAATAGGGGGGACCCAAAACATTCAGTACTTC.

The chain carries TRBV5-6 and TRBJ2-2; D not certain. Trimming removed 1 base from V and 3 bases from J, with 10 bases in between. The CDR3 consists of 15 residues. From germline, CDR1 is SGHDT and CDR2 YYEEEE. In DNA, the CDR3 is TGTGCCAGCAGCTTGCGGGTGACGGACACCGGGGAGCTGTTTTTT. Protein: CASSLRVTDTGELFF.

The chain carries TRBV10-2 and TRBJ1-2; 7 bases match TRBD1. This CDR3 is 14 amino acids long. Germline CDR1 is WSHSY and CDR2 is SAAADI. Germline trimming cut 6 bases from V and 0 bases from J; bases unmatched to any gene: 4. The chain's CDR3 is CASRGGQSNYGYTF. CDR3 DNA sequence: TGCGCCAGCAGGGGGGGACAGTCTAACTATGGCTACACCTTC.

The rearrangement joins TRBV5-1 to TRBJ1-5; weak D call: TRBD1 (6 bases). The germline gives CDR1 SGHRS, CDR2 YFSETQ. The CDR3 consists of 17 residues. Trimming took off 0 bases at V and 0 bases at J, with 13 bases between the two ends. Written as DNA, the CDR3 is TGCGCCAGCAGCTTGGCCCCGGGGGCAGGTAGCAATCAGCCCCAGCATTTT. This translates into CASSLAPGAGSNQPQHF.

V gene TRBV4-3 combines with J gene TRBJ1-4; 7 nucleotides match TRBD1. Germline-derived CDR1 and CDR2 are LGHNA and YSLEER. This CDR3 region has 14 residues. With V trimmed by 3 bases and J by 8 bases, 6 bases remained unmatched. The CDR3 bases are TGCGCCAGCAGCCAGGAGGGGGCTGGGGAAAAACTGTTTTTT. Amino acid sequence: CASSQEGAGEKLFF.

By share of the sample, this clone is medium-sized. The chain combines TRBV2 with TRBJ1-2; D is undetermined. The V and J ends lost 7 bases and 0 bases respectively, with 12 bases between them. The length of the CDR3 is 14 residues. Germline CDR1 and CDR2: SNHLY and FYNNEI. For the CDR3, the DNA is TGTGCCAGCACCGGGCTCGGATCTAACTATGGCTACACCTTC. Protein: CASTGLGSNYGYTF.

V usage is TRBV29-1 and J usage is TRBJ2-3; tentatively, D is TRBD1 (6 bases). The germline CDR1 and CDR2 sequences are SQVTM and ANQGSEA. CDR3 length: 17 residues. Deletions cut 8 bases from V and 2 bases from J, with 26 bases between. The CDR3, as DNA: TGCAGCTCCGTACTTTGGGGGACACCAATGCCCACAGATACGCAGTATTTT. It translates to CSSVLWGTPMPTDTQYF.

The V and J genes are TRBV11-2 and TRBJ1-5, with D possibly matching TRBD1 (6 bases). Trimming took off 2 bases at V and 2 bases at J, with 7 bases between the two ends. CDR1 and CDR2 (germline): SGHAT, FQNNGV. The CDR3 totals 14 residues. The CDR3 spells CASSLRGGNQPQHF. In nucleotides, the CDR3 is TGTGCCAGCAGCTTAAGGGGGGGCAATCAGCCCCAGCATTTT.

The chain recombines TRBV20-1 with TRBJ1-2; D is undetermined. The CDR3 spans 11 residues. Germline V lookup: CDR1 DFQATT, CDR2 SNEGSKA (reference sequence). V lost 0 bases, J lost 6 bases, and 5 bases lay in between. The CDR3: CSAREFDGYTF. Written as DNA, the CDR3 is TGCAGTGCTAGAGAATTCGATGGCTACACCTTC.

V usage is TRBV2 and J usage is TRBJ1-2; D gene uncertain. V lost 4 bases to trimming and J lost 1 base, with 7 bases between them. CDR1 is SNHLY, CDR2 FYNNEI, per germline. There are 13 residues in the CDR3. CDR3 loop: CASSVSVNYGYTF. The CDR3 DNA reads TGTGCCAGCAGTGTTTCGGTTAACTATGGCTACACCTTC.

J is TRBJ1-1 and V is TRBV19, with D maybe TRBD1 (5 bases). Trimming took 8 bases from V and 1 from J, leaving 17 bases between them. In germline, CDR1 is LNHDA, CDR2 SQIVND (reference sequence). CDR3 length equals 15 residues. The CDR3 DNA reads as TGTGCCAGTCGTCCGGCCCCGACAGCGAACACTGAAGCTTTCTTT. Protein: CASRPAPTANTEAFF.

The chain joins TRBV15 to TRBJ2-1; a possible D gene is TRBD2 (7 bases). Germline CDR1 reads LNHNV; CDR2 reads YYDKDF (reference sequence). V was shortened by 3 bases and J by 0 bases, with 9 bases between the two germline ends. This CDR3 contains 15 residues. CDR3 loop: CATSSRGGSYNEQFF. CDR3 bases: TGTGCCACCAGCAGTAGGGGGGGCTCCTACAATGAGCAGTTCTTC.

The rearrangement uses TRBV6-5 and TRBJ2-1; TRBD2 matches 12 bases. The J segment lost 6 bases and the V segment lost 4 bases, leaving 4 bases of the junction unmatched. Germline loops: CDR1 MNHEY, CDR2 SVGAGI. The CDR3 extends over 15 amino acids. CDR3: CASSSPGLAGNEQFF. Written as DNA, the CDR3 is TGTGCCAGCAGTTCACCGGGACTAGCGGGCAATGAGCAGTTCTTC.

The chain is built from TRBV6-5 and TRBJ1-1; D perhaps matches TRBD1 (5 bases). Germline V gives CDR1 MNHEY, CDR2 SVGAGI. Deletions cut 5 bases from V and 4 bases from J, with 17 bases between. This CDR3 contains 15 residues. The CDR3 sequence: CASSPGAEGGTEAFF. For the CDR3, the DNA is TGTGCCAGCAGTCCCGGGGCGGAAGGAGGCACTGAAGCTTTCTTT.